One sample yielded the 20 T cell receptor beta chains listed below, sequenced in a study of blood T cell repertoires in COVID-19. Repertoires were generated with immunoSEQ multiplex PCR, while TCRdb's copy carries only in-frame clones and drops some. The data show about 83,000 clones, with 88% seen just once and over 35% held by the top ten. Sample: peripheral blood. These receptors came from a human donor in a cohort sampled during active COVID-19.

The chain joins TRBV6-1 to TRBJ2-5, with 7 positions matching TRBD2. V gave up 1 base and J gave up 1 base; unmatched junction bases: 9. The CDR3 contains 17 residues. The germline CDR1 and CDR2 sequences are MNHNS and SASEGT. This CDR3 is CASSEGRGRGSQETQYF. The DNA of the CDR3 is TGTGCCAGCAGTGAAGGGCGTGGGAGGGGTAGCCAAGAGACCCAGTACTTC.

CDR3 amino acids: CASSESRKGAAGNTIYF. The CDR3 bases are TGTGCCAGCAGCGAAAGTAGGAAGGGGGCAGCCGGAAACACCATATATTTT. The chain employs TRBV27 and TRBJ1-3, with 7 bases aligning to TRBD1. V lost 6 bases, J lost 4 bases, and 15 bases stayed unmatched. The V gene's germline CDR1 is MNHEY and CDR2 SMNVEV (reference sequence). The length of the CDR3 is 17 residues.

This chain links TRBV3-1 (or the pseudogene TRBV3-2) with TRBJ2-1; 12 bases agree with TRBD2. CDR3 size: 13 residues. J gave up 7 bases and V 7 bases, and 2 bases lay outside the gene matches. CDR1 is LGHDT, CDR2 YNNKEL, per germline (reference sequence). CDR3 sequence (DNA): TGTGCCAGCAAGACTAGCGGGGGAAATGAGCAGTTCTTC. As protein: CASKTSGGNEQFF.

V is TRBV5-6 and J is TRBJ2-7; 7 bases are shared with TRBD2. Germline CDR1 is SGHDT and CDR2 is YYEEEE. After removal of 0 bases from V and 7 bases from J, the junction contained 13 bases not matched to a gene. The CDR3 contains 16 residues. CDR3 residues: CASSLVGGTPYREQYF. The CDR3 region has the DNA TGTGCCAGCAGCTTGGTGGGAGGGACCCCCTACCGGGAGCAGTACTTC.

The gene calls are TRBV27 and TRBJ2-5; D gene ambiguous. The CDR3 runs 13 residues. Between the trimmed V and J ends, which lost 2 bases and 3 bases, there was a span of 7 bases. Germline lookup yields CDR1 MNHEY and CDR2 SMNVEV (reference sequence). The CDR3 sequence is CASSLRTEETQYF. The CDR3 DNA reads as TGTGCCAGCAGTTTAAGAACTGAAGAGACCCAGTACTTC.

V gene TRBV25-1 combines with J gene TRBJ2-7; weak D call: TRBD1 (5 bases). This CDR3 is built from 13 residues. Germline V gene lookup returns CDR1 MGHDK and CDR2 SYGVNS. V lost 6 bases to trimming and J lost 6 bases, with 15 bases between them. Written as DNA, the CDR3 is TGTGCCAGCAGACAGGAACTCCGAGGCGAGCAGTACTTC. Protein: CASRQELRGEQYF.

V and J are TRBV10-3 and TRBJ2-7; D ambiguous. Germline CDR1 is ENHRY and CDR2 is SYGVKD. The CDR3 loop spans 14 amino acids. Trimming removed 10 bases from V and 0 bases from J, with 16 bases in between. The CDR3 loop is CATRLALSSYEQYF. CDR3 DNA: TGTGCCACCCGACTGGCACTAAGCTCCTACGAGCAGTACTTC.

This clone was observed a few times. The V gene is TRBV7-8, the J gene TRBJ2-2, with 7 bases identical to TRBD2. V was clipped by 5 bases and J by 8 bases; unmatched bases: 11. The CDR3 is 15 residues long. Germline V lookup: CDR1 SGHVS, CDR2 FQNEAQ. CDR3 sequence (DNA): TGTGCCAGCAGCCCCTTAGCGGGTGGGGTGGGGGAGCTGTTTTTT. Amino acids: CASSPLAGGVGELFF. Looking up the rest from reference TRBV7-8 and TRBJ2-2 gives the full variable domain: GAGVSQSPRYKVAKRGQDVALRCDPISGHVSLFWYQQALGQGPEFLTYFQNEAQLDKSGLPSDRFFAERPEGSVSTLKIQRTQQEDSAVYLCASSPLAGGVGELFFGEGSRLTVL.

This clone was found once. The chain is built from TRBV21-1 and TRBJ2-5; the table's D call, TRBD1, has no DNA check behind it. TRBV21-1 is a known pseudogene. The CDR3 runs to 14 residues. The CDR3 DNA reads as TGTGCCAGCAAGGGACAGAAAGAAGAAGAGACCCAGTACTTC. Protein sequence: CASKGQKEEETQYF.

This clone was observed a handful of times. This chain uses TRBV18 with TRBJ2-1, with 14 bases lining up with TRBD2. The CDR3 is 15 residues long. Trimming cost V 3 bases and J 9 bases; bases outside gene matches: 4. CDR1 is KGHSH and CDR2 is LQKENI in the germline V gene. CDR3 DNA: TGTGCCAGCTCACCGGGACTAGCGGGAGCTGGTGAGCAGTTCTTC. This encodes CASSPGLAGAGEQFF.

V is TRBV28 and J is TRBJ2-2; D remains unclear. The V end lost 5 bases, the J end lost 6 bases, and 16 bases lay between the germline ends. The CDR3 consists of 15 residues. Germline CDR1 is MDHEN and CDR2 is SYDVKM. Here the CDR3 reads CASSTLGSNPGELFF. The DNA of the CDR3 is TGTGCCAGCAGTACGCTAGGATCCAACCCCGGGGAGCTGTTTTTT.

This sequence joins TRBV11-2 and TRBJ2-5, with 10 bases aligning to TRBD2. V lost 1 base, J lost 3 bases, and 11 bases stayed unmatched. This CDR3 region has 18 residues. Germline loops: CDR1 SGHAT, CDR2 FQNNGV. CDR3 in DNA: TGTGCCAGCAGCTTAGGATATAGCGGGGGGCCTCAGAAAGAGACCCAGTACTTC. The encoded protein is CASSLGYSGGPQKETQYF.

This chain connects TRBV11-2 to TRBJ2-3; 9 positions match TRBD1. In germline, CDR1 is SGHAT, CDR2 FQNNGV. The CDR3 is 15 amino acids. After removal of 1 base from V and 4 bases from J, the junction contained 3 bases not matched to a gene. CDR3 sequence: CASSLGDREADTQYF. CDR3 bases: TGTGCCAGCAGCTTAGGGGACAGGGAGGCAGATACGCAGTATTTT. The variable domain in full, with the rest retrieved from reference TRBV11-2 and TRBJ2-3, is EAGVAQSPRYKIIEKRQSVAFWCNPISGHATLYWYQQILGQGPKLLIQFQNNGVVDDSQLPKDRFSAERLKGVDSTLKIQPAKLEDSAVYLCASSLGDREADTQYFGPGTRLTVL.

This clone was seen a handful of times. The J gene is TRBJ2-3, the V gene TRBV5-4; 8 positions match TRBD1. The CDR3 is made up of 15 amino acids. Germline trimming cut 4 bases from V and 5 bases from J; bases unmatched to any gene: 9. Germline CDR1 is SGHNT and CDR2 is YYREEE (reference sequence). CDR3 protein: CASSQRQGQGDTQYF. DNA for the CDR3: TGTGCCAGCAGCCAAAGACAGGGGCAGGGAGATACGCAGTATTTT.

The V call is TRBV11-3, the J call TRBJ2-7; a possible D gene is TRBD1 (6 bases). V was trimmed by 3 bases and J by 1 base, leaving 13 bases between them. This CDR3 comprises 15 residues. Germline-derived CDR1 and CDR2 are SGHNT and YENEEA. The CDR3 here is CASSFRQEPSYEQYF. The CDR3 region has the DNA TGTGCCAGCAGCTTTAGACAGGAACCTTCCTACGAGCAGTACTTC.

The CDR3 protein is CASRKGQGVYGGYTF. DNA for the CDR3: TGTGCCAGCAGGAAGGGACAGGGGGTATACGGTGGCTACACCTTC. The V and J genes are TRBV6-5 and TRBJ1-2, with TRBD1 matching over 11 bases. V dropped 6 bases and J dropped 7; count of bases not matched to a gene: 10. CDR3 size: 15 residues. Germline assignment: CDR1 MNHEY and CDR2 SVGAGI.

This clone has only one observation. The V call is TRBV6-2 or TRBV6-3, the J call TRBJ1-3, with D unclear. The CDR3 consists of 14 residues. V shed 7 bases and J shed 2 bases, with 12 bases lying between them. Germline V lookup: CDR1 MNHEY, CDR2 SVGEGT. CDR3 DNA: TGTGCCAGCATCCCCCACTTCGCTGGAAACACCATATATTTT. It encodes CASIPHFAGNTIYF.

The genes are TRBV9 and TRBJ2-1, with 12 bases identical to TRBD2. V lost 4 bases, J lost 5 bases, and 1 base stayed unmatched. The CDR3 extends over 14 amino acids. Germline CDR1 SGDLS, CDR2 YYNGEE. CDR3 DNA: TGTGCCAGCAGCCGGACTAGCGGGAACAATGAGCAGTTCTTC. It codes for CASSRTSGNNEQFF.

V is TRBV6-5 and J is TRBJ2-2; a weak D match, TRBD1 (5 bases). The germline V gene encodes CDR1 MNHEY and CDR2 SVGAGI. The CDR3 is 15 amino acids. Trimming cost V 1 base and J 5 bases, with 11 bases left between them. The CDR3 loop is CASSYLIKGTGELFF. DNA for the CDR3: TGTGCCAGCAGTTACTTGATAAAGGGGACCGGGGAGCTGTTTTTT.

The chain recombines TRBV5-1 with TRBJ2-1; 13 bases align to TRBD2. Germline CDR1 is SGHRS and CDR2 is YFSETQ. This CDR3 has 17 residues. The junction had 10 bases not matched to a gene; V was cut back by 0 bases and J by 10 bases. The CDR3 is CASSLAGGLAGIGEQFF. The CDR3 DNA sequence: TGCGCCAGCAGCTTGGCCGGGGGACTAGCGGGGATCGGGGAGCAGTTCTTC.